The subject of this entry is one T cell receptor beta chain. Which antigen it targets is not known. Base qualities are missing; no much larger clone stands one base away. The sample is drawn from a study of T cells in Graves' hyperthyroidism and ophthalmopathy (dated by TCRdb to between 2017 and 2020). Context from the whole study: To identify TCR V-J signatures that set the groups apart, the researchers used a discovery cohort of approximately 98 patients, made up of 43 with Graves' ophthalmopathy and about 60 with stable Graves' hyperthyroidism. Prospective prediction of ophthalmopathy was tested in an independent validation cohort of approximately 19 hyperthyroidism patients and some 17 patients who later progressed to ophthalmopathy. The 100 or so discovery patients were randomly split 7:3 into training and test sets. In addition, the study compared T-cell repertoires in thyroid tissue and in blood from roughly 6 Graves' hyperthyroidism patients. Once sampling was done, hyperthyroidism patients were given methimazole at a starting dose of 30 mg daily, whereas ophthalmopathy patients were given high-dose intravenous methylprednisolone. The paper reports TCR Vbeta CDR3 sequencing of over 120 peripheral blood samples: approximately 43 ophthalmopathy, about 75 hyperthyroidism and around 17 progressor patients.

V trim: 4 bases; J trim: 0 bases; unmatched bases: 8. Inclusive of the bounding cysteine and phenylalanine, the CDR3 is 17 residues long. The entry retains the CDR3 DNA only, 51 bases that are in frame from base 1. CDR1 SGHRS and CDR2 YFSETQ are derived from the germline V gene. A patient counted as having stable Graves' hyperthyroidism if no progression to ophthalmopathy occurred over 18 months of follow-up. Hyperthyroidism patients were newly diagnosed, with disease duration under 2 months, and aged 18 to 65 years. Exclusion was applied to patients with uncontrolled infections, other autoimmune diseases, pregnancy or lactation. Clinical symptoms, serum thyroxine and TRAb, thyroid ultrasound, and orbital computed tomography formed the basis for the diagnoses. Total RNA was extracted with Trizol reagent, and quality was checked on an Agilent 2100 Bioanalyzer. What the authors observed across the whole study: In validation, progression to ophthalmopathy was predicted by the model with 70.59% sensitivity and 72.22% specificity, a median of around 6.5 months before onset. Most expanded thyroid clonotypes (frequency above 0.001) were also detected in blood, a finding suggesting that blood repertoires may reflect thyroid immune responses. No statistical method was used to fix the sample size in advance, and group allocation was not hidden from the investigators. In cross-validation, a model built on a 13 V-J signature told ophthalmopathy apart from stable hyperthyroidism with roughly 87% sensitivity and about 81% specificity, and in testing the same model reached 80%/75%.

The TCR beta CDR3 regions were amplified from the RNA transcripts. For the first round of RT-PCR on the TCR CDR3, the HTBI primer set was used together with the Qiagen OneStep RT-PCR kit. Libraries were constructed in a second round of multiplex PCR, after which size selection and purification were performed. Libraries were sequenced paired-end with 100 bp reads on an Illumina HiSeq2000. Per the source publication's procedure: SOAPnuke was used to process the raw data, with reads discarded if the reads contained adapters or uncalled bases, had a mean Phred below 15, or lacked an exact constant-primer or identifier match. COPE v1.2.5 was used to merge the high-quality paired reads, and each unique nucleotide sequence was defined as a clonotype. MiTCR v1.1 was used to align clonotypes to the IMGT TRBV, TRBD and TRBJ reference segments. Analysis was restricted to V-J combinations with a frequency above 0.0001, which covered 99.2% of repertoires. The TCS score was defined as the ratio of F50 (clonal expansion) to E x V (chaos), calculated using BLOSUM62-based TCRdist between CDR3 peptides within each V-J. Welch's t-statistics and random forest reduced some 510 V-J features to some 14, which were used in a naive Bayes classifier (R e1071). TCRdb passed the public sequencing reads through fastp at Q25 and MiXCR, retaining productive beta sequences. A single entry per CDR3 protein holds the most common genes and DNA from its merged rows. Clone size and V and J calls follow TCRdb, not the original study. The sample has approximately 590,000 distinct CDR3 sequences on record, about 43% of them singletons. The top ten clones comprise about 7.9% of the sample.

The sequencing input was peripheral blood or thyroid tissue (not recorded which). This sequence originates from a woman under 30 with Graves' hyperthyroidism. Donor details come from another sample of the same person, matched by shared clones. The chain is encoded by TRBV5-1 joined to TRBJ1-5; 9 bases in the middle match TRBD1. This receptor carries the CDR3 CASSPPGQGYSNQPQHF. The DNA sequence reads TGCGCCAGCAGCCCTCCGGGACAGGGATATAGCAATCAGCCCCAGCATTTT.